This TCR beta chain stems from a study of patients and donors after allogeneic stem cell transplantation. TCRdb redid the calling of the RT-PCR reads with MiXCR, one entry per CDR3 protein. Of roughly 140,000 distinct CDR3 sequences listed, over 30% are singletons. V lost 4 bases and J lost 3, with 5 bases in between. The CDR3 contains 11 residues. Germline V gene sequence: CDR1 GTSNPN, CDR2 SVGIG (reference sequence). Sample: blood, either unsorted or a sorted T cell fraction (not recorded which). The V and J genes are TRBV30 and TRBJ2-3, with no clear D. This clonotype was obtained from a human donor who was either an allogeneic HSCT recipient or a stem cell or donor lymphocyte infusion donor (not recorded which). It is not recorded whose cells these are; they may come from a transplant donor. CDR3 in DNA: TGTGCCTGGACCTCTACAGATACGCAGTATTTT. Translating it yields CAWTSTDTQYF.